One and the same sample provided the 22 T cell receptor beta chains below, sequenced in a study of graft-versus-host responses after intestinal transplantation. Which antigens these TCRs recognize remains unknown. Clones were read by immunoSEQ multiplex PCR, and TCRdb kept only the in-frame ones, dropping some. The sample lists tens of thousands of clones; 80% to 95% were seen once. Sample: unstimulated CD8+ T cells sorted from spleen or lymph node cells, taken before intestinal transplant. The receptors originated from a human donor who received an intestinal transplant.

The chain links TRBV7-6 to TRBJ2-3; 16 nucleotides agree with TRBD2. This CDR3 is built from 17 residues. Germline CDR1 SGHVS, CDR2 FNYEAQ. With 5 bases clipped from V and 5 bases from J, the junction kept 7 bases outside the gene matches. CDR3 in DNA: TGTGCCAGCAGCATTGGGACTAGCGGGGGGGCCGTAGATACGCAGTATTTT. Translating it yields CASSIGTSGGAVDTQYF.

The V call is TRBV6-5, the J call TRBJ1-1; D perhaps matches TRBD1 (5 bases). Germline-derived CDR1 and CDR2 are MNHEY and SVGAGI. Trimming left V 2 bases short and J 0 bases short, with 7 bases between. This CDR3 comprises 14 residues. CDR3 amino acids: CASSYDSMNTEAFF. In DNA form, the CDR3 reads TGTGCCAGCAGTTACGACAGCATGAACACTGAAGCTTTCTTT.

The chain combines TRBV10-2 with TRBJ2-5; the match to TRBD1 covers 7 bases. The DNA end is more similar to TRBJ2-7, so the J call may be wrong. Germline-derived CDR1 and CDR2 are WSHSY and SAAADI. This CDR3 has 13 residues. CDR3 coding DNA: TGCGCCAGCAGTGAGGGGACAGCCTACGAGCAGTACTTC. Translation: CASSEGTAYEQYF.

CDR3 sequence reads: CASSFFPGERGTEAFF. The CDR3 bases are TGTGCCAGCAGCTTTTTTCCAGGGGAGAGGGGCACTGAAGCTTTCTTT. The chain recombines TRBV11-2 with TRBJ1-1, with D maybe TRBD1 (6 bases). V was clipped by 3 bases and J by 4 bases, with 18 bases between them. CDR1 is SGHAT and CDR2 is FQNNGV in the germline V gene. This CDR3 is 16 amino acids long.

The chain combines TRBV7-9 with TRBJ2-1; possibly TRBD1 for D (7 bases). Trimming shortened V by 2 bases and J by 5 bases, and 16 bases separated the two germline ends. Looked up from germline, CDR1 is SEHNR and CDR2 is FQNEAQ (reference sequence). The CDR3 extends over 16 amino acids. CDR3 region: CASSLTGDSLDNEQFF. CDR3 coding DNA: TGTGCCAGCAGCTTAACAGGGGACTCTCTCGACAATGAGCAGTTCTTC.

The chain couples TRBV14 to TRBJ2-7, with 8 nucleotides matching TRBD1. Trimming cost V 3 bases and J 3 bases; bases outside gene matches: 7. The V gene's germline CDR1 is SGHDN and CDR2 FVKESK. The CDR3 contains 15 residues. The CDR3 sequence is CASSHIQGAIYEQYF. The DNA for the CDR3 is TGTGCCAGCAGCCATATCCAGGGGGCGATCTACGAGCAGTACTTC.

This chain's CDR3 is CASSQDWGGTEAFF. CDR3 bases: TGCGCCAGCAGCCAAGATTGGGGGGGCACTGAAGCTTTCTTT. The rearrangement joins TRBV4-3 to TRBJ1-1, with a tentative D call TRBD1 (5 bases). V lost 0 bases, J lost 4 bases, and 9 bases lay in between. Germline CDR1 reads LGHNA; CDR2 reads YSLEER. The CDR3 is made up of 14 amino acids.

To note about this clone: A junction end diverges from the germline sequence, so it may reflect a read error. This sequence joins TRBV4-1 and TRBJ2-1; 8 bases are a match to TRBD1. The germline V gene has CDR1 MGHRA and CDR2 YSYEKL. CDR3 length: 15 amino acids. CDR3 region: CASSDGQGSNNEQFF. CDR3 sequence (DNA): TGCGCCAGCAGCGACGGACAGGGCTCCAACAATGAGCAGTTCTTC.

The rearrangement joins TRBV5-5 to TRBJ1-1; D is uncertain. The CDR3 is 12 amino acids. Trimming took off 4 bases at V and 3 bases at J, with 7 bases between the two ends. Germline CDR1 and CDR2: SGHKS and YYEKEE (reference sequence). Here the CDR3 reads CASSPTDTEAFF. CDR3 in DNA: TGTGCCAGCAGCCCAACAGACACTGAAGCTTTCTTT.

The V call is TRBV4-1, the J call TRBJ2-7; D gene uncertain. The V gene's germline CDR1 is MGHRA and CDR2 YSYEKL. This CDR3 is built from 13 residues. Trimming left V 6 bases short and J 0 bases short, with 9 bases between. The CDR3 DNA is TGCGCCAGCAGTCACTCCGGCTCCTACGAGCAGTACTTC. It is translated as CASSHSGSYEQYF.

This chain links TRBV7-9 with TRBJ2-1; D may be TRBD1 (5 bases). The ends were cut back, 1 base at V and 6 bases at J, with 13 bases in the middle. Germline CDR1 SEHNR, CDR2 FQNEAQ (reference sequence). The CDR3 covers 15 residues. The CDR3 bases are TGTGCCAGCAGCTTAGTGGCAGGGTCCCTCAATGAGCAGTTCTTC. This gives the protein CASSLVAGSLNEQFF.

The CDR3 protein is CASSFSTQGFYGYTF. DNA of the CDR3: TGTGCCAGCAGCTTTTCTACACAGGGGTTCTATGGCTACACCTTC. The rearrangement uses TRBV5-6 and TRBJ1-2; the match to TRBD1 covers 7 bases. Losses at the gene ends were 2 bases for V and 4 bases for J; bases not matched to a gene: 8. The CDR3 has 15 amino acids. CDR1 and CDR2 from the germline V gene are SGHDT and YYEEEE.

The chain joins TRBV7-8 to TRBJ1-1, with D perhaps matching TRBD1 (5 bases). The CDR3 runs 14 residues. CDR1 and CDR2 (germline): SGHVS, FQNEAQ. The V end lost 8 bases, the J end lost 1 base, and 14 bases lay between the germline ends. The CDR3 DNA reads TGTGCCAGCGAAACAGGTTTTTCGAACACTGAAGCTTTCTTT. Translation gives CASETGFSNTEAFF.

CDR3 loop: CASSLGAGPLYGYTF. CDR3 in DNA: TGTGCCAGCAGCCTGGGGGCAGGGCCTCTTTATGGCTACACCTTC. The J gene is TRBJ1-2, the V gene TRBV5-5, with D perhaps TRBD1 (6 bases). Between the trimmed V and J ends, which lost 4 bases and 5 bases, there was a span of 18 bases. The CDR3 has 15 amino acids. CDR1 and CDR2 from the germline V gene are SGHKS and YYEKEE (reference sequence).

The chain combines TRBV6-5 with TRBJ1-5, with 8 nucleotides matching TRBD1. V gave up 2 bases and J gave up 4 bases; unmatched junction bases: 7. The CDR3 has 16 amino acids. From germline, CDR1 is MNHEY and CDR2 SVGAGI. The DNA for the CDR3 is TGTGCCAGCAGTTACCCCGCGGGACAGGAGAATCAGCCCCAGCATTTT. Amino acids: CASSYPAGQENQPQHF.

The CDR3 protein is CASSESGTGTNTGELFF. The CDR3 coding sequence is TGTGCCAGCAGCGAATCCGGGACTGGAACGAACACCGGGGAGCTGTTTTTT. The chain joins TRBV9 to TRBJ2-2; the D gene is possibly TRBD2 (6 bases). CDR3 length: 17 amino acids. The germline gives CDR1 SGDLS, CDR2 YYNGEE. The ends were cut back, 3 bases at V and 0 bases at J, with 15 bases in the middle.

The CDR3 loop is CASSGHGATNEKLFF. The DNA for the CDR3 is TGTGCCAGCAGTGGCCACGGGGCAACTAATGAAAAACTGTTTTTT. The V call is TRBV6-1, the J call TRBJ1-4; no clear D. In germline, CDR1 is MNHNS, CDR2 SASEGT. Trimming cost V 4 bases and J 0 bases, with 9 bases left between them. CDR3 size: 15 residues.

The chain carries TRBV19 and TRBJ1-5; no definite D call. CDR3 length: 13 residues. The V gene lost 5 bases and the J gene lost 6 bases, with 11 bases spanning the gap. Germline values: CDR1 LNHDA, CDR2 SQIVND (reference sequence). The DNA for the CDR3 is TGTGCCAGTAGTCCCTCGACGGGTCAGCCCCAGCATTTT. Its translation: CASSPSTGQPQHF.

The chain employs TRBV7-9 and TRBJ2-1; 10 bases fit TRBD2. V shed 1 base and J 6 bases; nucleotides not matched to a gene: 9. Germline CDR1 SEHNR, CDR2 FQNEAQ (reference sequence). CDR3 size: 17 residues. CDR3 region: CASSLGSLAGEGNEQFF. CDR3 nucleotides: TGTGCCAGCAGCTTAGGTTCCCTAGCGGGGGAAGGCAATGAGCAGTTCTTC.

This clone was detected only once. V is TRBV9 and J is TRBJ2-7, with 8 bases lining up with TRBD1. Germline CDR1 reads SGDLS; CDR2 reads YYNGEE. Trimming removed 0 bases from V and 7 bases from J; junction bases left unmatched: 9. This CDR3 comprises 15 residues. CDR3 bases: TGTGCCAGCAGCGTAGGGACAGGGCCGCGTATGGAGCAGTACTTC. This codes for CASSVGTGPRMEQYF.

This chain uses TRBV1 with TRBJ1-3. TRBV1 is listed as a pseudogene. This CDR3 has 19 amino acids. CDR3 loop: CTSSQDLIDRGLVGNTIYF. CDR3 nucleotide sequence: TGCACCAGCAGCCAAGATCTTATAGATAGAGGACTCGTGGGAAACACCATATATTTT.

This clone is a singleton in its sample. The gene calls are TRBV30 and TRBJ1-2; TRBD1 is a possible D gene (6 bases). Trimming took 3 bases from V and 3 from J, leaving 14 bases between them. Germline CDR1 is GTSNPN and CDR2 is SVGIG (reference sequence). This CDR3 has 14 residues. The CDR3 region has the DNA TGTGCCTGGAGAGCATATGACAGGTACTATGGCTACACCTTC. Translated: CAWRAYDRYYGYTF.